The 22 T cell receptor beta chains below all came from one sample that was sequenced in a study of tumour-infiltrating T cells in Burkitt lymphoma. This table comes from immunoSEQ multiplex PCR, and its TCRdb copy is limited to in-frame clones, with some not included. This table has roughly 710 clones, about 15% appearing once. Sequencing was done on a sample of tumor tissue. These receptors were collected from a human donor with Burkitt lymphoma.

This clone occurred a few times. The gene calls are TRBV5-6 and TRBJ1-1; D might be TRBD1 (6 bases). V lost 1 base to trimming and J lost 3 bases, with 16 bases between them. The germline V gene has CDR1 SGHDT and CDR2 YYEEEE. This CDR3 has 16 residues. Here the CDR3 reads CASSLMQGTVYTEAFF. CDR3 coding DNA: TGTGCCAGCAGCTTGATGCAGGGGACGGTTTACACTGAAGCTTTCTTT.

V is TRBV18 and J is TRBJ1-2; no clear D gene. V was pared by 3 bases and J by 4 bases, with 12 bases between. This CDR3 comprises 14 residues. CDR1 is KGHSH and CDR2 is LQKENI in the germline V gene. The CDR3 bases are TGTGCCAGCTCACCGTACGGCAGTCCCTATGGCTACACCTTC. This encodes CASSPYGSPYGYTF.

Here the CDR3 reads CASSPSPQGTEAFF. The CDR3 DNA reads TGTGCCAGCAGTCCTTCCCCGCAGGGCACTGAAGCTTTCTTT. J is TRBJ1-1 and V is TRBV27, with D maybe TRBD1 (5 bases). V shed 5 bases and J shed 4 bases, with 14 bases lying between them. Germline CDR1 reads MNHEY; CDR2 reads SMNVEV (reference sequence). This CDR3 region has 14 residues.

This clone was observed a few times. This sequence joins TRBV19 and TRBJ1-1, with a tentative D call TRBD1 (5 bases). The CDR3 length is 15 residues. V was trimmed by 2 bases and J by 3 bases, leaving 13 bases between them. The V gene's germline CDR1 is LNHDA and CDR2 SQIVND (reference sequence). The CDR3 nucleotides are TGTGCCAGTAGTATAAGGGCAGGGACGGACACTGAAGCTTTCTTT. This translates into CASSIRAGTDTEAFF.

This chain's CDR3 is CASSFGGEAFF. The CDR3 DNA reads as TGTGCCAGCAGCTTTGGAGGTGAAGCTTTCTTT. V usage is TRBV5-4 and J usage is TRBJ1-1; unclear D gene. The CDR3 is 11 residues long. Germline V gene lookup returns CDR1 SGHNT and CDR2 YYREEE (reference sequence). Trimming took 2 bases from V and 7 from J, leaving 6 bases between them.

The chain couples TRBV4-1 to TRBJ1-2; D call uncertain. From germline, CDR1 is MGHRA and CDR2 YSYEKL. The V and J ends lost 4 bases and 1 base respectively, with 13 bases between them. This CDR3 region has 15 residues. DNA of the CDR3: TGCGCCAGCAGCCCTACTAAGGGCAGTAACTATGGCTACACCTTC. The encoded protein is CASSPTKGSNYGYTF.

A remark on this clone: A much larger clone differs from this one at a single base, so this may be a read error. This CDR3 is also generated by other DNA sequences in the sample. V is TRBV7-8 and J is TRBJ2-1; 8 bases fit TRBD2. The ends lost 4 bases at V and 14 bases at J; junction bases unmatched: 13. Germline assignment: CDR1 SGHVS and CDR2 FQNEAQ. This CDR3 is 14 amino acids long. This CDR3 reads CASSSGLAGAPEFF. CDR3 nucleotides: TGTGCCAGCAGCTCCGGACTAGCAGGGGCCCCTGAGTTCTTC.

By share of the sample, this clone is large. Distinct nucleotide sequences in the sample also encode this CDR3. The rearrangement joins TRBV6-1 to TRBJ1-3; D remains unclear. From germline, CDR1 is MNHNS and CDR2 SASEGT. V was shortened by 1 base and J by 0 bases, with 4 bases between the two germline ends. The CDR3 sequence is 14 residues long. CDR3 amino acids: CASSEGFSGNTIYF. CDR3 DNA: TGTGCCAGCAGTGAAGGTTTCTCTGGAAACACCATATATTTT.

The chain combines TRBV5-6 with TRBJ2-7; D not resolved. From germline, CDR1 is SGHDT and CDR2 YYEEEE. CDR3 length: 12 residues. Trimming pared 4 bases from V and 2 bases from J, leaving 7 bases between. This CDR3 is CASSLGTYEQYF. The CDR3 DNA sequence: TGTGCCAGCAGCCTGGGGACCTACGAGCAGTACTTC. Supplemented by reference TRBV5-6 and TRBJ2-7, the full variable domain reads DAGVTQSPTHLIKTRGQQVTLRCSPKSGHDTVSWYQQALGQGPQFIFQYYEEEERQRGNFPDRFSGHQFPNYSSELNVNALLLGDSALYLCASSLGTYEQYFGPGTRLTVT.

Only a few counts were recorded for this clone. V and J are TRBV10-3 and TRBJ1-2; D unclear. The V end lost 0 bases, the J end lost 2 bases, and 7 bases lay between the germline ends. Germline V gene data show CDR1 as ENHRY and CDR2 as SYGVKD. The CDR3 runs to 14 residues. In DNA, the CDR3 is TGTGCCATCAGTGAGTCGGGGAAAAACTATGGCTACACCTTC. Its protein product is CAISESGKNYGYTF.

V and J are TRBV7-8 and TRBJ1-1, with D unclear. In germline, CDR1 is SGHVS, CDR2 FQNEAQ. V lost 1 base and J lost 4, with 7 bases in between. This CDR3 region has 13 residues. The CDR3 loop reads CASSLVGRTEAFF. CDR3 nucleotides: TGTGCCAGCAGCTTAGTAGGCCGCACTGAAGCTTTCTTT.

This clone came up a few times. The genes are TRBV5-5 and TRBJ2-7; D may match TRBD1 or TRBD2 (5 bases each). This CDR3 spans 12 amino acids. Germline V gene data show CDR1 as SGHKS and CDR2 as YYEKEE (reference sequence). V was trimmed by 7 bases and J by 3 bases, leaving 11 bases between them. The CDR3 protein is CASGGAGYEQYF. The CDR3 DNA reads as TGTGCCAGCGGGGGTGCGGGCTACGAGCAGTACTTC.

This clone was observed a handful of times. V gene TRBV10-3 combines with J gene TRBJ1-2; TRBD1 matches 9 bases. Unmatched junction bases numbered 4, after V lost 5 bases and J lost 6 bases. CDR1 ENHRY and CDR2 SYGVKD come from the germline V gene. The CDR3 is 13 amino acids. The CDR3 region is CAISTGGADGYTF. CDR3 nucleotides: TGTGCCATCAGTACAGGGGGCGCAGATGGCTACACCTTC.

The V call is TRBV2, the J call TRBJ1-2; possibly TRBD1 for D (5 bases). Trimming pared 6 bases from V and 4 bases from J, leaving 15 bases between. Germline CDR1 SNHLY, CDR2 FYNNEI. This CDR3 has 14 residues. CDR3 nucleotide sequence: TGTGCCAGCAGCCTTACCGACAGAGTCTATGGCTACACCTTC. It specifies CASSLTDRVYGYTF.

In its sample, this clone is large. CDR3 nucleotide sequence: TGTGCCAGCAGCTTAACGACAGGGATAAGAAATGGCTACACCTTC. Protein: CASSLTTGIRNGYTF. J is TRBJ1-2 and V is TRBV7-3; 7 bases match TRBD1. The CDR3 covers 15 residues. V lost 0 bases to trimming and J lost 6 bases; unmatched junction nucleotides: 7. CDR1 is SGHTA and CDR2 is FQGTGA in the germline V gene.

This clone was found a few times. CDR3 residues: CASSLHRGIDEAFF. The CDR3 DNA sequence: TGCGCCAGCAGCTTGCATCGGGGGATAGATGAAGCTTTCTTT. The V and J genes are TRBV5-1 and TRBJ1-1, with D perhaps TRBD1 (5 bases). V was cut by 1 base and J by 7 bases, with 14 bases left in between. Germline values: CDR1 SGHRS, CDR2 YFSETQ. This CDR3 contains 14 residues.

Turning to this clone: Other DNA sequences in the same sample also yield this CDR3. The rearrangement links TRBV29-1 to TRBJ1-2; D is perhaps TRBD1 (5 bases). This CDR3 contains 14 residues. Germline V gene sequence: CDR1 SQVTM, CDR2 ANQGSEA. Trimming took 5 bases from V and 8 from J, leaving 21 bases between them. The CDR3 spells CSVHDRDALGGYTF. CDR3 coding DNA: TGCAGCGTTCACGACCGGGACGCCCTTGGGGGCTACACCTTC.

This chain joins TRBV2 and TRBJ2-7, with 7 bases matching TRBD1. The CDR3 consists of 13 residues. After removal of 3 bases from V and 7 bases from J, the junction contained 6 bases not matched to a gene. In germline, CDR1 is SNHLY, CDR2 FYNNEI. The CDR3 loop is CASSDPDRVEQYF. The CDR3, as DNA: TGTGCCAGCAGTGACCCCGACAGGGTGGAGCAGTACTTC.

The CDR3 region is CASRIQSSTDTQYF. In nucleotides, the CDR3 is TGTGCCAGCAGGATTCAGAGCTCCACAGATACGCAGTATTTT. The chain has TRBV27 and TRBJ2-3, with D unresolved. This CDR3 is built from 14 residues. Germline CDR1 reads MNHEY; CDR2 reads SMNVEV (reference sequence). The V and J ends lost 6 bases and 2 bases respectively, with 12 bases between them.

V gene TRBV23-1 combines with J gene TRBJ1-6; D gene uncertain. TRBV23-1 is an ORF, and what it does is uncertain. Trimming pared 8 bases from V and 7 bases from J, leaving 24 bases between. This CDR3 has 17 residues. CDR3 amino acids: CASANWWVGQANSPLHF. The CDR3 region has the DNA TGCGCCAGCGCCAACTGGTGGGTAGGTCAGGCGAATTCACCCCTCCACTTT.

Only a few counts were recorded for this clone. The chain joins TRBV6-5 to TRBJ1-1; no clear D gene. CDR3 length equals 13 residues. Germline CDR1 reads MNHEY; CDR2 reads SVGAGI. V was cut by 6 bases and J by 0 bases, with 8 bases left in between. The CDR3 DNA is TGTGCCAGCAGCGCTCGACTGAACACTGAAGCTTTCTTT. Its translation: CASSARLNTEAFF.

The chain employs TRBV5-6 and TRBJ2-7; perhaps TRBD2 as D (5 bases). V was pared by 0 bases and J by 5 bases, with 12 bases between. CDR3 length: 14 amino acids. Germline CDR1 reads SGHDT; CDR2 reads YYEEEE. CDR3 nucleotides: TGTGCCAGCAGCTTGGGGTCGCGAGGGAACGAGCAGTACTTC. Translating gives CASSLGSRGNEQYF.